Each of the 8 T cell receptor beta chains below was sequenced from the same sample in a study of cytomegalovirus exposure and HLA in healthy donors. 60 Vbeta and 13 Jbeta primers were used in PCR. TCRdb keeps only in-frame clones here, not all; method: immunoSEQ multiplex PCR. Among 95,000 to 150,000 clones listed, 81% were seen once. The sample consisted of PBMCs. The receptors come from a young man in good health and CMV-seropositive.

About this clone itself: The identical CDR3 is also encoded by other nucleotide sequences in the sample. The J gene is TRBJ1-2, the V gene TRBV20-1; tentative D call: TRBD1 (5 bases). Germline CDR1 DFQATT, CDR2 SNEGSKA (reference sequence). The CDR3 is made up of 11 amino acids. Trimming removed 6 bases from V and 2 bases from J, with 7 bases in between. CDR3 in amino acids: CSARENYGYTF. In DNA, the CDR3 is TGCAGTGCCAGGGAAAACTATGGCTACACCTTC.

The chain uses TRBV25-1 and TRBJ2-7; D is uncertain. The germline CDR1 and CDR2 sequences are MGHDK and SYGVNS. The CDR3 has 15 amino acids. V lost 4 bases to trimming and J lost 1 base, with 14 bases between them. CDR3 DNA sequence: TGTGCCAGCAGTGCCCCTGACACTTTTTCCTACGAGCAGTACTTC. Translation gives CASSAPDTFSYEQYF.

The chain links TRBV30 to TRBJ1-3; D uncertain. The CDR3 runs 15 residues. Germline values: CDR1 GTSNPN, CDR2 SVGIG (reference sequence). V lost 2 bases to trimming and J lost 0 bases, with 11 bases between them. CDR3 sequence reads: CAWSMTRGSGNTIYF. The CDR3 DNA reads as TGTGCCTGGAGTATGACCCGGGGCTCTGGAAACACCATATATTTT.

This clone is a singleton in its sample. The V gene is TRBV15, the J gene TRBJ1-1; 7 nucleotides agree with TRBD1. From germline, CDR1 is LNHNV and CDR2 YYDKDF (reference sequence). This CDR3 comprises 15 residues. Trimming removed 6 bases from V and 3 bases from J; junction bases left unmatched: 10. CDR3 region: CATSPGQPSDTEAFF. CDR3 coding DNA: TGTGCCACCAGTCCGGGACAGCCGTCGGACACTGAAGCTTTCTTT.

This clone is a singleton in its sample. J is TRBJ2-3 and V is TRBV7-9, with D perhaps matching TRBD1 (5 bases). Germline loops: CDR1 SEHNR, CDR2 FQNEAQ (reference sequence). Trimming took 1 base from V and 2 from J, leaving 7 bases between them. This CDR3 is 14 amino acids long. The CDR3 here is CASSLDRYTDTQYF. The CDR3 DNA reads as TGTGCCAGCAGCTTAGACAGGTACACAGATACGCAGTATTTT.

The chain recombines TRBV15 with TRBJ1-1; D unresolved. Trimming pared 0 bases from V and 0 bases from J, leaving 17 bases between. The CDR3 has 18 amino acids. CDR1 is LNHNV, CDR2 YYDKDF, per germline (reference sequence). The CDR3 DNA reads as TGTGCCACCAGCAGAGATCTAGAGTCAGCGAGGATGAACACTGAAGCTTTCTTT. This codes for CATSRDLESARMNTEAFF.

The V call is TRBV15, the J call TRBJ2-3; no firm D call. V was pared by 0 bases and J by 2 bases, with 6 bases between. The CDR3 contains 14 residues. Germline V gene data show CDR1 as LNHNV and CDR2 as YYDKDF (reference sequence). The CDR3 nucleotides read TGTGCCACCAGCAGAGAAGCCTCCACAGATACGCAGTATTTT. Translated: CATSREASTDTQYF.

This rearrangement joins TRBV11-2 to TRBJ2-7, with TRBD1 matching over 8 bases. The CDR3 has 14 residues. CDR1 is SGHAT, CDR2 FQNNGV, per germline. Trimming took 6 bases from V and 5 from J; bases not matched to a gene: 9. The CDR3, as DNA: TGTGCCAGCAGTCATAACAGGGGGGCCCACGAGCAGTACTTC. It is translated as CASSHNRGAHEQYF.